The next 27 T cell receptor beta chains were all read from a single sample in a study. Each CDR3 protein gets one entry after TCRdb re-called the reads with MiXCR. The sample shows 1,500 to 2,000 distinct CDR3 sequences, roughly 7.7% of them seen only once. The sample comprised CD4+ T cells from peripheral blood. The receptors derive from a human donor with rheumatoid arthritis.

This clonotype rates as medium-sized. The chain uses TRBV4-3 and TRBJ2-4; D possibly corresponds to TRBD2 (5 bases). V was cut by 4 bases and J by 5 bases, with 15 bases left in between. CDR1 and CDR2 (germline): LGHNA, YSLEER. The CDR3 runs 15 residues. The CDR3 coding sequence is TGCGCCAGCAGCCGGGTCCGGATCGGGGAAAACATTCAGTACTTC. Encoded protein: CASSRVRIGENIQYF.

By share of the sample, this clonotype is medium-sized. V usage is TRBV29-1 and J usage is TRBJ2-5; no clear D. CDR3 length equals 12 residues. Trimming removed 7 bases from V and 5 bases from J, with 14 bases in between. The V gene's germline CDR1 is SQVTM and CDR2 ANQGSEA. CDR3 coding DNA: TGCAGCGGCCAAGACAAGACCGAGACCCAGTACTTC. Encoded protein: CSGQDKTETQYF.

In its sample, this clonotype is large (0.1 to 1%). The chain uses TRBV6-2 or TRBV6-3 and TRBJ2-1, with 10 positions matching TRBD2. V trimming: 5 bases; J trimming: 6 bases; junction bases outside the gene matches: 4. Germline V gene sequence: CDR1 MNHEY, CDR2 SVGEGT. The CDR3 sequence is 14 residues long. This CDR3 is CASSVLAGINEQFF. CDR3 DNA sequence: TGTGCCAGCAGTGTACTAGCGGGGATCAATGAGCAGTTCTTC.

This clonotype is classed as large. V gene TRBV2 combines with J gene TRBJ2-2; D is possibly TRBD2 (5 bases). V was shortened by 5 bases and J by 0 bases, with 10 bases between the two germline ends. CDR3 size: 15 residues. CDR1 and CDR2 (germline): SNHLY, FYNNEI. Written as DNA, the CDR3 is TGTGCCAGCAGTAGGCTAGCAGCGAACACCGGGGAGCTGTTTTTT. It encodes CASSRLAANTGELFF.

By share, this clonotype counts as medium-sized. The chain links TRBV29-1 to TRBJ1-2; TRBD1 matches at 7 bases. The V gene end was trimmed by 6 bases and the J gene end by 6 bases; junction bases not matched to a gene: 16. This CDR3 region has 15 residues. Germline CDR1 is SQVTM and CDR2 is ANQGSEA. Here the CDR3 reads CSVNTDAGGWNGYTF. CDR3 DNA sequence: TGCAGCGTAAACACTGACGCAGGGGGTTGGAATGGCTACACCTTC.

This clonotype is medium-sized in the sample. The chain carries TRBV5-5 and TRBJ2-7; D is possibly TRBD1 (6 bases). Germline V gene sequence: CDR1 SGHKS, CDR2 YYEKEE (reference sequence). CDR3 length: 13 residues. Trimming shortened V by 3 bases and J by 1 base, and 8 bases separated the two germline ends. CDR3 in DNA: TGTGCCAGCAGCTGGACAGCATCCTACGAGCAGTACTTC. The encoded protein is CASSWTASYEQYF.

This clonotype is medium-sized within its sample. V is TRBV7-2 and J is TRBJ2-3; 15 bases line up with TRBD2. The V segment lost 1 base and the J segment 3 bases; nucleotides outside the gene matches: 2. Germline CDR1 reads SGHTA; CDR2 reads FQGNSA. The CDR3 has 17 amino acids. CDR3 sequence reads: CASSLEGTSGRTDTQYF. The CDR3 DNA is TGTGCCAGCAGCTTAGAAGGGACTAGCGGGAGGACAGATACGCAGTATTTT.

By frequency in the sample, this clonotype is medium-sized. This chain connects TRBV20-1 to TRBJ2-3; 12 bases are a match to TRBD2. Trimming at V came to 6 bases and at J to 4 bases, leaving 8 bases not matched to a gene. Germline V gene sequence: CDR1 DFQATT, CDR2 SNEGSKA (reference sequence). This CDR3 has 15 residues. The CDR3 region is CSAGTSGWVADTQYF. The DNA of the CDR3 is TGCAGTGCAGGGACTAGCGGGTGGGTCGCAGATACGCAGTATTTT.

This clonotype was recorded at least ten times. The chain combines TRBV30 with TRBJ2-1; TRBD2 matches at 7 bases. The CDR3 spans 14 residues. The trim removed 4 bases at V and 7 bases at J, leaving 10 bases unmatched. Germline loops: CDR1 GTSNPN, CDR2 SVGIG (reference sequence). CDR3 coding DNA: TGTGCCTGGAACTTCGCGGGAGAAGGAAATGAGCAGTTCTTC. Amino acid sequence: CAWNFAGEGNEQFF.

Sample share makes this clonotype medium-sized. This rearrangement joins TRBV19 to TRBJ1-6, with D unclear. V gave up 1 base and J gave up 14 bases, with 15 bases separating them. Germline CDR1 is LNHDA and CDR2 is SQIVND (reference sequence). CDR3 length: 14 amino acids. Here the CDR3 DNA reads TGTGCCAGTAGTATAGCGGGCGCAGCCTCGGCCCTCCACTTT. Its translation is CASSIAGAASALHF.

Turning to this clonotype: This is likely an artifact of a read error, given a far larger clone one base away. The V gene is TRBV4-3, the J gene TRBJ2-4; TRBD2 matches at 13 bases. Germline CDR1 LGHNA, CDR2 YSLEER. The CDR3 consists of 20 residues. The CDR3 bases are TGTGTCAGCAGCCAAGAAATCCGGACTAGCGGGAGTGTAACCAAAAACATTCAGTACTTC. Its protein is CVSSQEIRTSGSVTKNIQYF.

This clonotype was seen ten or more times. CDR3 sequence: CASSLAGDKDTQYF. DNA for the CDR3: TGTGCCAGCAGTCTAGCGGGAGATAAGGATACGCAGTATTTT. This chain uses TRBV28 with TRBJ2-3; the match to TRBD2 covers 10 bases. This CDR3 contains 14 residues. Germline V CDR1 and CDR2: MDHEN, SYDVKM. Trimming at V came to 5 bases and at J to 6 bases, leaving 5 bases not matched to a gene.

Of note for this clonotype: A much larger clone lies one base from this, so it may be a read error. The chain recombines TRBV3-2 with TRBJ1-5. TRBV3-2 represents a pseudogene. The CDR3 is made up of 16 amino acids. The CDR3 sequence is CASSQADGLSNQPQHF. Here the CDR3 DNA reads TGTGCCAGCAGCCAAGCGGACGGGTTGAGCAATCAGCCCCAGCATTTT.

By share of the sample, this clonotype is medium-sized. The CDR3 protein is CSATSGSGNEQFF. The CDR3 nucleotides are TGCAGCGCAACTAGCGGGAGTGGGAATGAGCAGTTCTTC. This chain links TRBV29-1 with TRBJ2-1, with TRBD2 identical over 11 bases. Per the germline V gene, CDR1 is SQVTM and CDR2 is ANQGSEA. V gave up 7 bases and J gave up 7 bases; unmatched junction bases: 6. This CDR3 is 13 amino acids long.

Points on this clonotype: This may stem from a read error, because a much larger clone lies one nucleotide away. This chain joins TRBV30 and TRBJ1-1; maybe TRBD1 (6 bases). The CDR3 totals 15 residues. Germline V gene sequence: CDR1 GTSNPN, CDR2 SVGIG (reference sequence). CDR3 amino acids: CAWSSWTVMNTKAFF. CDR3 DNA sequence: TGTGCCTGGAGTTCTTGGACAGTCATGAACACTAAAGCTTTCTTT.

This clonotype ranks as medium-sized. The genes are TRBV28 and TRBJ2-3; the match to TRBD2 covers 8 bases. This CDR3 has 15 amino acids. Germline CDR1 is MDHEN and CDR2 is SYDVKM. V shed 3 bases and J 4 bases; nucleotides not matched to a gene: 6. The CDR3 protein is CASSFRREVADTQYF. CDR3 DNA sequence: TGTGCCAGCAGTTTTCGGCGGGAGGTCGCAGATACGCAGTATTTT.

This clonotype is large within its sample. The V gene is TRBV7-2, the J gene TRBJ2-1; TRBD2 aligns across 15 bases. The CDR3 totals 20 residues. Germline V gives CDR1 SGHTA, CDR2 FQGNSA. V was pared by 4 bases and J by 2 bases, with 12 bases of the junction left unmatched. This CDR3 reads CASSYTGRWTSGRAYNEQFF. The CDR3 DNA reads TGTGCCAGCAGCTACACAGGGCGTTGGACTAGCGGGAGGGCCTACAATGAGCAGTTCTTC.

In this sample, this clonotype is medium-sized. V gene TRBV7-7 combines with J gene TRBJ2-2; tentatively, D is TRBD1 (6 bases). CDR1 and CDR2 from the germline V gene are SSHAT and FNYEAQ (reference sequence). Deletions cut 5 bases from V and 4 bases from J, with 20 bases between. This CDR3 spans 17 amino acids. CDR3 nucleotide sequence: TGTGCCAGCAGCCATACACTACCGGGACATTTCACCGGGGAGCTGTTTTTT. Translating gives CASSHTLPGHFTGELFF.

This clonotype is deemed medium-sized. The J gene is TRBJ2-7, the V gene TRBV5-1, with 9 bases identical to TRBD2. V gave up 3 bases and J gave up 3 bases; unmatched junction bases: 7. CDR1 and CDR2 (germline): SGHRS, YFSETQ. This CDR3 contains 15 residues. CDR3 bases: TGCGCCAGCAGCTCTGGGGGTAGCGGGAGCTACGAGCAGTACTTC. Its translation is CASSSGGSGSYEQYF. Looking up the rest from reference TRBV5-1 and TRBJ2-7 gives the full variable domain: KAGVTQTPRYLIKTRGQQVTLSCSPISGHRSVSWYQQTPGQGLQFLFEYFSETQRNKGNFPGRFSGRQFSNSRSEMNVSTLELGDSALYLCASSSGGSGSYEQYFGPGTRLTVT.

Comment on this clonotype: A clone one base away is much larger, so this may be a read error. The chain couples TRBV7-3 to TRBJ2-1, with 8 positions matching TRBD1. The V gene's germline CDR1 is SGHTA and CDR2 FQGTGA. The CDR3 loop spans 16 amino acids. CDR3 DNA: TGTGCCAACAGCTTAAGGCCCGGACAGGGACCCAATGAGCAGTTCTTC. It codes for CANSLRPGQGPNEQFF.

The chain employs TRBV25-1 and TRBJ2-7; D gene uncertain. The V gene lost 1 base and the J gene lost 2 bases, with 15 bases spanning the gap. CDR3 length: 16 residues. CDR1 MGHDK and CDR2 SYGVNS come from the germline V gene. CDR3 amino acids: CASSESLGDRPYEQYF. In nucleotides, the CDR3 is TGTGCCAGCAGTGAATCCCTCGGAGACCGTCCCTACGAGCAGTACTTC.

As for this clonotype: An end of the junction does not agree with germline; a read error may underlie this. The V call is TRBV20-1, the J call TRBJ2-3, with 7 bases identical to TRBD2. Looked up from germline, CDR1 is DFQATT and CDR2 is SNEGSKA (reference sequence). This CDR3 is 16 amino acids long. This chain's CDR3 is CSASPRGAGDTDTQYF. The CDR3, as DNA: TGCAGTGCTTCTCCTCGAGGGGCGGGAGACACAGATACGCAGTATTTC.

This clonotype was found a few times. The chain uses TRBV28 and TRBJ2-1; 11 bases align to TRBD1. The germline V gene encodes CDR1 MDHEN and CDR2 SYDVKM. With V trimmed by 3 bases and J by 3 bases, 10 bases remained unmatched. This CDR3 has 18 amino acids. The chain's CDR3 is CASSFLRTGGRGYNEQFF. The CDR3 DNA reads TGTGCCAGCAGTTTCCTCAGGACAGGGGGCAGGGGCTACAATGAGCAGTTCTTC.

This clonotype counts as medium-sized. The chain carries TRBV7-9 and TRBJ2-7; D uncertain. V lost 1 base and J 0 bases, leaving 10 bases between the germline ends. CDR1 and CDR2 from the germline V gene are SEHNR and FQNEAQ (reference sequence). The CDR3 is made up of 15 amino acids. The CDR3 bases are TGTGCCAGCAGCTTAGGCCAGGTGATCTCCTACGAGCAGTACTTC. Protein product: CASSLGQVISYEQYF.

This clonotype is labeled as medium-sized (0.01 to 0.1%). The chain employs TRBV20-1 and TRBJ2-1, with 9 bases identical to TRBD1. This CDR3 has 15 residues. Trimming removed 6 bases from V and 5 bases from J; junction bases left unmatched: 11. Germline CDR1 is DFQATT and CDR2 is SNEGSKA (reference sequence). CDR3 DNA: TGCAGTGCCCCCCCGGGACAGGGTCGGAACAATGAGCAGTTCTTC. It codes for CSAPPGQGRNNEQFF.

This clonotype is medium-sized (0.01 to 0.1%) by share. The DNA of the CDR3 is TGTGCCAGCAGACCACCGACGGTGAACACTGAAGCTTTCTTT. Its protein product is CASRPPTVNTEAFF. V and J are TRBV28 and TRBJ1-1; D call uncertain. The CDR3 sequence is 14 residues long. Germline assignment: CDR1 MDHEN and CDR2 SYDVKM. V lost 6 bases, J lost 0 bases, and 11 bases lay in between.

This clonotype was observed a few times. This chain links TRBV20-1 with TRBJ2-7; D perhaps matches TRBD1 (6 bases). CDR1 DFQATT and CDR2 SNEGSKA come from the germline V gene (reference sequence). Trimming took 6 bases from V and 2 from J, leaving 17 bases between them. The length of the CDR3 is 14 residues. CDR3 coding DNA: TGCAGTGCCACAAGGGTGGACAGCACCTACGAGCAGTACTTC. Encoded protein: CSATRVDSTYEQYF.